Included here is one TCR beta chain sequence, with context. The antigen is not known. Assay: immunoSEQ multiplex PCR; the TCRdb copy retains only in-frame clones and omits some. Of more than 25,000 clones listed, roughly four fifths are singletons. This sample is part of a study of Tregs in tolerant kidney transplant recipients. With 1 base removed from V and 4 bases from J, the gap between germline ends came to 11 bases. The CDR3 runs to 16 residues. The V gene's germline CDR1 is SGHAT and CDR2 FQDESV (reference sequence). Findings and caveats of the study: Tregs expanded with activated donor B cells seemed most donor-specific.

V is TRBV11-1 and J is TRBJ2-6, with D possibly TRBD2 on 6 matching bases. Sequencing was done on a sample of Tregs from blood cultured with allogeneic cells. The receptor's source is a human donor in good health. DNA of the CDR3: TGTGCCAGCAGCTTAGTCCGGGGGTCCGGGGCCAACGTCCTGACTTTC. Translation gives CASSLVRGSGANVLTF.